The 3 T cell receptor beta chains reported below all come from one sample, sequenced in a study of blood T cell repertoires in COVID-19. Clones were read by immunoSEQ multiplex PCR, and TCRdb kept only the in-frame ones, dropping some. The table lists 150,000 to 200,000 clones, 80% of them singletons. What was sequenced was PBMCs or T cells enriched from blood (not recorded which). These receptors came from a woman aged 55-69 years who had recovered from COVID-19.

J is TRBJ1-1 and V is TRBV7-2, with no clear D. Trimming stripped 0 bases from V and 1 base from J, with 6 bases between. Per the germline V gene, CDR1 is SGHTA and CDR2 is FQGNSA. This CDR3 comprises 14 residues. CDR3 region: CASSLAAANTEAFF. CDR3 DNA: TGTGCCAGCAGCTTAGCGGCGGCGAACACTGAAGCTTTCTTT. Based on the CDR3 plus reference TRBV7-2 and TRBJ1-1, the full variable domain is GAGVSQSPSNKVTEKGKDVELRCDPISGHTALYWYRQSLGQGLEFLIYFQGNSAPDKSGLPSDRFSAERTGGSVSTLTIQRTQQEDSAVYLCASSLAAANTEAFFGQGTRLTVV.

The chain combines TRBV6-1 with TRBJ1-3, with D possibly being TRBD1 (6 bases). The length of the CDR3 is 15 residues. Trimming stripped 3 bases from V and 2 bases from J, with 11 bases between. Germline V gene lookup returns CDR1 MNHNS and CDR2 SASEGT. The CDR3 sequence is CASSDVQGTGNTIYF. The CDR3 DNA reads as TGTGCCAGCAGTGATGTACAGGGAACTGGAAACACCATATATTTT.

The chain recombines TRBV14 with TRBJ1-2, with a possible D match to TRBD1 (6 bases). CDR3 length equals 13 residues. Germline V lookup: CDR1 SGHDN, CDR2 FVKESK. V shed 0 bases and J shed 7 bases, with 9 bases lying between them. The CDR3 reads CASSQDDRIGYTF. The CDR3, as DNA: TGTGCCAGCAGCCAAGACGACAGGATTGGCTACACCTTC.